The clone carrying this TCR beta chain has more than one count but fewer than ten. Its antigen is as yet unknown. The V end lost 1 base, the J end lost 5 bases, and 12 bases lay between the germline ends. This CDR3 has 14 amino acids. Germline-derived CDR1 and CDR2 are GTSNPN and SVGIG (reference sequence). This entry comes from a study of cytomegalovirus exposure and HLA in healthy donors. It was with 60 Vbeta and 13 Jbeta primers that the PCR ran. The data were produced by immunoSEQ multiplex PCR, yet TCRdb's version contains in-frame clones alone and is incomplete. The table lists over 100,000 clones, around 63% of them singletons. Findings of the study overall: Confirmation in vitro established that a few CMV-associated chains were specific for CMV antigens.

The chain uses TRBV30 and TRBJ1-5; D possibly corresponds to TRBD1 (5 bases). This TCR was sampled from a man aged 40-55 years in good health and CMV-seropositive. Source material: PBMCs. The CDR3 sequence is CAWSGGQGYQPQHF. CDR3 DNA sequence: TGTGCCTGGAGTGGTGGTCAGGGCTATCAGCCCCAGCATTTT.